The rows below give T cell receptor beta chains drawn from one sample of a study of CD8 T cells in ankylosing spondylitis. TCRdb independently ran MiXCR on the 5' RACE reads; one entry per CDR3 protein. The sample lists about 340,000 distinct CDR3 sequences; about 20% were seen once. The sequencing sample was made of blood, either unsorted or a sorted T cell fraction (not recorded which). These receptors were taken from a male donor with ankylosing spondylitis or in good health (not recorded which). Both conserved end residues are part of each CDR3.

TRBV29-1	CSVRQGSSYEQYF
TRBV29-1	CSAGTGEDYEQYF
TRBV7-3	CASRLAGTYSYEQYF
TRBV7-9	CASSFSGGINSPLHF
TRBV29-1	CSAWDRATGELFF
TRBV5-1	CASRGQGAVEQYF
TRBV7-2	CASSLEVAGFNEQFF
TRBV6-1	CASSAREAHEQYF
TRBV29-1	CSVRLARTDTQYF
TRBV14	CASSRRGLNTEAFF
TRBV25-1	CASSIAGGSTDTQYF
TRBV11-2	CASSLRDSFPSGANVLTF
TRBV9	CASSVGEGPSGTQYF
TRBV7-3	CDGFYHYEQYF
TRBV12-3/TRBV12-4	CASRPLPGQGNHQSLNEQFF
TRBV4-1	CASSGPRGRGTGELFF
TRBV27	CASSFDPGGADTQYF
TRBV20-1	CSASGLAGPSSYEEYF
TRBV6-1	CATPGQGFPNYGYTF
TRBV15	CATAGGAGELFF
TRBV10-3	CAISESGAGSSYEQYF
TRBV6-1	CASRNGRAGNNSPLHF
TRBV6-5	CASSYSGEKLFF
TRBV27	CASSLSGNSYEQYF
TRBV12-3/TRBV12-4	CASSFPGDAKYNEQFF
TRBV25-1	CASSELGGNEQFF
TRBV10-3	CAISESGTAANTGELFF
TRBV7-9	CASSLSGGAGVNEQFF
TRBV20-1	CSARGETYEQYF
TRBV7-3	CASSLNLLRGGGRGLSTDTQYF
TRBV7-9	CASSPLQGSSYEQYF
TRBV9	CASSEAPTESYEQYF
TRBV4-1	CASSQEADTIYEQYF
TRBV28	CASSLQVPNEQFF
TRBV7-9	CASSLGRNEAFF
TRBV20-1	CSASWGAGTEAFF
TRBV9	CASSSTGAEAFF
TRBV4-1	CASSRRGGATGELFF
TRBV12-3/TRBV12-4	CASSLGGGAWNEQFF
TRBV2	CASSVSEKEETQYF
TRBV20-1	CSVTPTRSDSPLHF
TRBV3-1	CASSHPGQEQFF
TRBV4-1	CASSRTSGGEQFF
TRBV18	CASSPPPVVFYEQYF
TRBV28	CASRTPASPLHF
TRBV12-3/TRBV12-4	CASSLNPAGGRYEQYF
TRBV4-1	CASSQEDRGTDTQYF
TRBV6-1	CASSGYPKPQETQYF
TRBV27	CASSSGLGNEQFF
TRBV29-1	CSVRQGSEQYF
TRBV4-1	CASSQDWAYYKNEQFF
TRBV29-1	CSVEGGMGTTNEQFF
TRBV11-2	CASSLSPGAGVTQYF